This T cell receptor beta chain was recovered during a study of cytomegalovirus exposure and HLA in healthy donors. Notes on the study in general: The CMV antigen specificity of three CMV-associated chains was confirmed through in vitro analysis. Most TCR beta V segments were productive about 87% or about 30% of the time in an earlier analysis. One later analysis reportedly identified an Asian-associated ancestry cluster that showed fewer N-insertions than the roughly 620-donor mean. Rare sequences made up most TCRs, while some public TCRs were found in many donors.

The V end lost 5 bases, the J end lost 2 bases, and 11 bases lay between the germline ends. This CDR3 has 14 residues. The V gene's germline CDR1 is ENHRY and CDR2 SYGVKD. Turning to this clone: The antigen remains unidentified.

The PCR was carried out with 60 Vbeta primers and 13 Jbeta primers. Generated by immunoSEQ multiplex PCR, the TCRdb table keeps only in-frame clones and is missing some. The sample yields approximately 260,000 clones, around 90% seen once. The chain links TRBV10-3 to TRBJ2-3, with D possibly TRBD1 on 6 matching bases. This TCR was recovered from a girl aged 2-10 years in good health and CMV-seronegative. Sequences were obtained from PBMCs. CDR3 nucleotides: TGTGCCATCAGTAGGGCAGGGGACACAGATACGCAGTATTTT. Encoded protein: CAISRAGDTDTQYF.